The 4 T cell receptor beta chains below come from one sample, sequenced in a study of cytomegalovirus exposure and HLA in healthy donors. The PCR employed 60 Vbeta primers together with 13 Jbeta primers. Data came from immunoSEQ multiplex PCR; TCRdb stores just in-frame clones and leaves some out. The data show roughly 100,000 clones, more than 70% seen once. Sequencing input: PBMCs. The receptors derive from a man aged 25 to 45 in good health and CMV-seronegative.

This chain uses TRBV7-9 with TRBJ2-2; 7 bases agree with TRBD1. Germline CDR1 reads SEHNR; CDR2 reads FQNEAQ (reference sequence). V trimming: 1 base; J trimming: 0 bases; junction bases outside the gene matches: 2. This CDR3 region has 16 residues. As DNA, the CDR3 is TGTGCCAGCAGCTTAGATGGGACAGCGAACACCGGGGAGCTGTTTTTT. Translation gives CASSLDGTANTGELFF.

The chain joins TRBV19 to TRBJ2-7; the D gene is possibly TRBD1 (7 bases). Germline values: CDR1 LNHDA, CDR2 SQIVND (reference sequence). The CDR3 sequence is 15 residues long. The V end was cut by 4 bases, the J end by 5 bases, with 18 bases between. CDR3 sequence reads: CASSSQGGTNHEQYF. The CDR3 coding sequence is TGTGCCAGTAGTAGTCAGGGGGGAACTAACCACGAGCAGTACTTC.

This chain uses TRBV10-1 with TRBJ2-1; TRBD1 agrees at 10 bases. Per germline, CDR1 WNHNN and CDR2 SYGVQD (reference sequence). The CDR3 has 14 residues. J was trimmed by 8 bases and V by 6 bases; bases with no gene match: 7. CDR3 nucleotide sequence: TGCGCCAGCAGGGCGGGACAGGGGCTGGATGAGCAGTTCTTC. This gives the protein CASRAGQGLDEQFF.

The chain joins TRBV27 to TRBJ1-2, with 7 bases lining up with TRBD1. V was pared by 0 bases and J by 5 bases, with 15 bases of the junction left unmatched. From germline, CDR1 is MNHEY and CDR2 SMNVEV (reference sequence). The length of the CDR3 is 18 residues. The CDR3 coding sequence is TGTGCCAGCAGTTTATCCCAGGAACCCGGGACAGCCAAATATGGCTACACCTTC. Its protein product is CASSLSQEPGTAKYGYTF.